This TCR beta chain appears in the sequencing data of a study of T cells in Graves' hyperthyroidism and ophthalmopathy. General study points: In validation, the model predicted ophthalmopathy. These predictions came a median approximately 5.9 months before onset.

RNA transcripts provided the source from which TCR beta CDR3 regions were amplified. HTBI primers were used for first-round RT-PCR of the TCR CDR3. Using its own MiXCR run on the multiplex PCR reads, TCRdb lists one record per CDR3 protein. The sample includes about 560,000 distinct CDR3 sequences, 16% of them seen just once. Stability of Graves' hyperthyroidism was defined as absent ophthalmopathy progression within 18 months. Newly diagnosed hyperthyroidism, duration under 2 months, in patients aged 18 to 65. Trimming cost V 5 bases and J 1 base; bases outside gene matches: 12. In germline, CDR1 is GTSNPN, CDR2 SVGIG (reference sequence). There are 17 residues in the CDR3. This clonotype occurred a few times. Its antigen is not identified.

This receptor was obtained from a woman aged 18-29 years with Graves' hyperthyroidism. Sequenced material: blood. J is TRBJ2-2 and V is TRBV30, with 8 bases matching TRBD1. DNA for the CDR3: TGTGCCTGGGGTCCACGGGACAGGAGAATGAACACCGGGGAGCTGTTTTTT. Protein: CAWGPRDRRMNTGELFF.